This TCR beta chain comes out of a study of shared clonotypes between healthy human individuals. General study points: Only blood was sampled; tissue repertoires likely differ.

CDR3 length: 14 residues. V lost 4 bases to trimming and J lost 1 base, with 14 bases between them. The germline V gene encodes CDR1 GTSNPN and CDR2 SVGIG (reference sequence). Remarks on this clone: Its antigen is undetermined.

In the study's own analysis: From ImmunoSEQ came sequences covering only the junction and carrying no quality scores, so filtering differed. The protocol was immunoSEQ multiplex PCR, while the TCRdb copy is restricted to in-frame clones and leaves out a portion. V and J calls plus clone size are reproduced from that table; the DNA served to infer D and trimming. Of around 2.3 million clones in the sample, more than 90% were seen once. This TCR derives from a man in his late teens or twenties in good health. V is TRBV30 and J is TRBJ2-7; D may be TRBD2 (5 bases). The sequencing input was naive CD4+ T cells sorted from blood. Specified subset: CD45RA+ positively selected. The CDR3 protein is CAWTQLGASYEQYF. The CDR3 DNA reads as TGTGCCTGGACGCAACTGGGAGCGTCCTACGAGCAGTACTTC.